This T cell receptor (beta chain) was identified in a study of neoadjuvant nivolumab and ipilimumab in lung cancer. Study-wide context: Nivolumab 3 mg/kg was given days 1, 15 and 29, plus ipilimumab 1 mg/kg day 1 in combination. Overall study findings and caveats: Pretherapy blood TCR richness correlated positively with resected tumor richness. Only a small number of samples underwent TCR sequencing.

This clone was picked up a small number of times. The antigen remains unidentified. This CDR3 comprises 14 residues. Profiling relied on immunoSEQ multiplex PCR, and the TCRdb table lists in-frame clones only, not all of them. The sample holds 40,000 or so clones; roughly nine tenths are singletons and the top ten take approximately 3.5%. This specimen was peripheral blood, taken before neoadjuvant nivolumab, alone or with ipilimumab. The gene calls are TRBV21-1 and TRBJ2-4; the table's D call, TRBD2, has no DNA check behind it. TRBV21-1 counts as a pseudogene. This clonotype originated in an adult with non-small cell lung cancer. The CDR3 reads CASRAGTAKNIQYF. CDR3 DNA sequence: TGTGCCAGCAGAGCCGGGACTGCCAAAAACATTCAGTACTTC.